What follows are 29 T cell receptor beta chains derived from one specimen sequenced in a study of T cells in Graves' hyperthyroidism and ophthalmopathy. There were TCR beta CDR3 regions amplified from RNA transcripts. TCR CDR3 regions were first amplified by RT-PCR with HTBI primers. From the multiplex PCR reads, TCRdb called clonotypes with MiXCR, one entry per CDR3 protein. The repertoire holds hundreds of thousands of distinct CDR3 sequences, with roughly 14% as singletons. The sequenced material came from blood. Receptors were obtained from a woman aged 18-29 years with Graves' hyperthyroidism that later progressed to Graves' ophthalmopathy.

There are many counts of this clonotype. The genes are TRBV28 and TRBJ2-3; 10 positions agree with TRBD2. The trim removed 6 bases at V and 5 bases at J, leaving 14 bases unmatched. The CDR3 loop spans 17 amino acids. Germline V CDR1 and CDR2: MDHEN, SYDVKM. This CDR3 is CASRFKGLAGDGDTQYF. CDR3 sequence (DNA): TGTGCCAGCAGGTTCAAAGGGCTAGCGGGAGATGGAGATACGCAGTATTTT.

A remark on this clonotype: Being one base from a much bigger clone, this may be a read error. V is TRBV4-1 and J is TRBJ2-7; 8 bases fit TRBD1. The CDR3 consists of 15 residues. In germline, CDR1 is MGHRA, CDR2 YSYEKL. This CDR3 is CASSPRQGNSHEQYF. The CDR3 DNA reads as TGCGCCAGCAGCCCACGACAGGGGAACTCCCACGAGCAGTACTTC.

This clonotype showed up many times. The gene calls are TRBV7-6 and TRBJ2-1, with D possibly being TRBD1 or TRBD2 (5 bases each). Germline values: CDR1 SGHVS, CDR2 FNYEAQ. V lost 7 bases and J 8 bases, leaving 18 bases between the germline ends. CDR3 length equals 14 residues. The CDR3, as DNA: TGTGCCAGCATAGAGGGTAGAGGACAATATGAGCAGTTCTTC. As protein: CASIEGRGQYEQFF. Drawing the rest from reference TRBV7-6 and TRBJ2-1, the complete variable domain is GAGVSQSPRYKVTKRGQDVALRCDPISGHVSLYWYRQALGQGPEFLTYFNYEAQQDKSGLPNDRFSAERPEGSISTLTIQRTEQRDSAMYRCASIEGRGQYEQFFGPGTRLTVL.

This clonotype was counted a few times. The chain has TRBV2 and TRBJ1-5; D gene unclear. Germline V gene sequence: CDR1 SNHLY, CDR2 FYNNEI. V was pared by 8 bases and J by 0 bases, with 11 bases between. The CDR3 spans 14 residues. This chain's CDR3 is CASSDFPSNQPQHF. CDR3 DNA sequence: TGTGCCAGCTCCGATTTTCCTAGCAATCAGCCCCAGCATTTT.

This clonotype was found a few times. The CDR3 DNA follows: TGCGCCAGCAGCTTGAATGGACTAGCGGGAGTTGCCAAAAACATTCAGTACTTC. Protein sequence: CASSLNGLAGVAKNIQYF. The chain employs TRBV5-1 and TRBJ2-4; 13 positions match TRBD2. V trimming: 1 base; J trimming: 1 base; junction bases outside the gene matches: 5. Germline loops: CDR1 SGHRS, CDR2 YFSETQ. The CDR3 totals 18 residues. Looking up the rest from reference TRBV5-1 and TRBJ2-4 gives the full variable domain: KAGVTQTPRYLIKTRGQQVTLSCSPISGHRSVSWYQQTPGQGLQFLFEYFSETQRNKGNFPGRFSGRQFSNSRSEMNVSTLELGDSALYLCASSLNGLAGVAKNIQYFGAGTRLSVL.

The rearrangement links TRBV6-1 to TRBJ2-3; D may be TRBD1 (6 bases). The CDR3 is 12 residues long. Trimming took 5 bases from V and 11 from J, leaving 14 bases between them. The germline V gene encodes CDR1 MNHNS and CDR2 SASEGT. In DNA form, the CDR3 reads TGTGCCAGCAGTCCCCGGGACATCGGGCAGTATTTT. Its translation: CASSPRDIGQYF.

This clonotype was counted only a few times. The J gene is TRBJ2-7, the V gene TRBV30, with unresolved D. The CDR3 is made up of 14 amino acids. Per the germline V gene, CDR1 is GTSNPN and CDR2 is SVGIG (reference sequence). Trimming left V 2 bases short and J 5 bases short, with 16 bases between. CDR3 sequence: CAWSSPSRWNEQYF. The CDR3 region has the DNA TGTGCCTGGAGTTCTCCTTCTCGTTGGAACGAGCAGTACTTC.

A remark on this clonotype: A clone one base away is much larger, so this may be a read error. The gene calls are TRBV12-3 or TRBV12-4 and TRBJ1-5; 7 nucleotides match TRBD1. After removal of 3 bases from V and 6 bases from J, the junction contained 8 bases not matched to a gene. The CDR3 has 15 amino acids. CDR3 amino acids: CASSFRQGRSQPQHF. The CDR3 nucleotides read TGTGCCAGCAGTTTCCGACAGGGAAGGAGTCAGCCCCAGCATTTT.

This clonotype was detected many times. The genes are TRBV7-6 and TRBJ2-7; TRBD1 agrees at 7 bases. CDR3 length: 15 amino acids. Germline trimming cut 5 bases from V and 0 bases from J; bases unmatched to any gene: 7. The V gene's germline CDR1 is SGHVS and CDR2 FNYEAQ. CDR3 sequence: CASSDPRTGSYEQYF. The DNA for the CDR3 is TGTGCCAGCAGCGACCCAAGGACAGGCTCCTACGAGCAGTACTTC.

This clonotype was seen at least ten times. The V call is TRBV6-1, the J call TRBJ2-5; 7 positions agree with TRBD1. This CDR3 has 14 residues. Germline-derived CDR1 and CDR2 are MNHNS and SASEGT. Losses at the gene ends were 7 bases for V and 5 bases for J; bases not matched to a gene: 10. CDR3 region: CASTLDRVDETQYF. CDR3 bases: TGTGCCAGCACCCTAGACAGGGTGGATGAGACCCAGTACTTC.

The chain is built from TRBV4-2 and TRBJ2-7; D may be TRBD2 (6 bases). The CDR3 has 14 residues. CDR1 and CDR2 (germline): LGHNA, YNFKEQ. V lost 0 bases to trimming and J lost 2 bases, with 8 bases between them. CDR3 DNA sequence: TGTGCCAGCAGCCAAGATGCGGGACCCTACGAGCAGTACTTC. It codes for CASSQDAGPYEQYF.

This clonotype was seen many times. The CDR3 DNA follows: TGTGCCAGCAGCCCCTACGAGCAGTACTTC. As protein: CASSPYEQYF. V and J are TRBV2 and TRBJ2-7; no clear D gene. Trimming stripped 6 bases from V and 2 bases from J, with 2 bases between. The germline V gene encodes CDR1 SNHLY and CDR2 FYNNEI. The CDR3 is 10 amino acids.

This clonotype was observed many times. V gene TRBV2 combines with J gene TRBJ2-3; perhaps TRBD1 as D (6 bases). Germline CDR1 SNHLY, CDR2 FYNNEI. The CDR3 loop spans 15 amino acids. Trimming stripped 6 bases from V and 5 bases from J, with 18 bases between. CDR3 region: CASRSVKTGIDTQYF. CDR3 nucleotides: TGTGCCAGCAGGAGCGTTAAAACAGGGATAGATACGCAGTATTTT. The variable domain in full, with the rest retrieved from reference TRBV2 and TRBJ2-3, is EPEVTQTPSHQVTQMGQEVILRCVPISNHLYFYWYRQILGQKVEFLVSFYNNEISEKSEIFDDQFSVERPDGSNFTLKIRSTKLEDSAMYFCASRSVKTGIDTQYFGPGTRLTVL.

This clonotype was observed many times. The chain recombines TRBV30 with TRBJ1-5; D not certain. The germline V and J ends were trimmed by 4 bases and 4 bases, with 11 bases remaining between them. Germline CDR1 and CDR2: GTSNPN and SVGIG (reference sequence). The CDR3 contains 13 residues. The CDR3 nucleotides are TGTGCCTGGACCGAAAGTCTTAATCAGCCCCAGCATTTT. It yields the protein CAWTESLNQPQHF.

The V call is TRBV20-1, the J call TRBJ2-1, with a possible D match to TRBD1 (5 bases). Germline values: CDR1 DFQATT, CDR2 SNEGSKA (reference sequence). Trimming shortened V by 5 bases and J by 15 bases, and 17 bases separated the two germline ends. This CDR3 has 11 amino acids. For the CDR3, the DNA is TGCAGTGCTGGGCTAGGGGAACCCTGGTTCTTC. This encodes CSAGLGEPWFF.

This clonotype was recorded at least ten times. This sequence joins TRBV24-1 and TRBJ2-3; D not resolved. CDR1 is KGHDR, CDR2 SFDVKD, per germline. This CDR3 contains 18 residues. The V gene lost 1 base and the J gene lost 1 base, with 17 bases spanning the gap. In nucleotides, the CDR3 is TGTGCCACCAGTGATTTAAAAAGTGGGTCAGCCCGCACAGATACGCAGTATTTT. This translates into CATSDLKSGSARTDTQYF.

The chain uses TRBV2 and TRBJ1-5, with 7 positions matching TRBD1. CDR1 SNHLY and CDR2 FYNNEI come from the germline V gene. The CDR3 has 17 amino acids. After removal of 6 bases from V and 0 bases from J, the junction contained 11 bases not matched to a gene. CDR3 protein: CASSRQGVGISNQPQHF. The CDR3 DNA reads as TGTGCCAGCAGCCGACAGGGAGTCGGTATTAGCAATCAGCCCCAGCATTTT.

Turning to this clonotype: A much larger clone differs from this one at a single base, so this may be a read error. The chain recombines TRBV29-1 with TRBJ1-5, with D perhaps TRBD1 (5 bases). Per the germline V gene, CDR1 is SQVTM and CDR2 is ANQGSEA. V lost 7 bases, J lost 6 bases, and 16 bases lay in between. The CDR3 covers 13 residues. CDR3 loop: CSASQGEGQPQHF. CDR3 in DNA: TGCAGCGCGAGTCAGGGTGAAGGTCAGCCCCAGCATTTT.

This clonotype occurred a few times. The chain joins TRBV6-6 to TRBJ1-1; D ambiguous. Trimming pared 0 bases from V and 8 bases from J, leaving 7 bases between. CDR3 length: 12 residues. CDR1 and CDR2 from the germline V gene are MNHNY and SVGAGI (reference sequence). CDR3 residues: CASSYSLGEAFF. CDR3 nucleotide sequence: TGTGCCAGCAGTTACTCGTTGGGGGAAGCTTTCTTT.

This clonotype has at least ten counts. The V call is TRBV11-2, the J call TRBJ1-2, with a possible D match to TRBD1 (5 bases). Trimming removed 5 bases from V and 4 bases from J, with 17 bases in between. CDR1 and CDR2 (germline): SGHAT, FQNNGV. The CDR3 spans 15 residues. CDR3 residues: CASSLTGRAPYGYTF. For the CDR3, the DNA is TGTGCCAGCAGCCTCACGGGGCGGGCCCCCTATGGCTACACCTTC.

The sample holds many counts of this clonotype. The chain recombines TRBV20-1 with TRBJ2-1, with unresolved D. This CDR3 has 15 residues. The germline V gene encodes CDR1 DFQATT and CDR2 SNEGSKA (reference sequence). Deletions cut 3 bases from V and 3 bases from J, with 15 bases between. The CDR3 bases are TGCAGTGCTAGGGTGGGAACTTCAGACTACAATGAGCAGTTCTTC. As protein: CSARVGTSDYNEQFF.

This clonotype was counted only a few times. CDR3 loop: CASSRGQGNYGYTF. The CDR3 nucleotides read TGTGCCAGCAGCCGGGGACAGGGGAACTATGGCTACACCTTC. The rearrangement links TRBV5-8 to TRBJ1-2; 10 bases match TRBD1. V shed 4 bases, J shed 2 bases, and the junction held 2 bases outside the gene matches. Germline-derived CDR1 and CDR2 are SGHTS and YDEGEE. The CDR3 is made up of 14 amino acids.

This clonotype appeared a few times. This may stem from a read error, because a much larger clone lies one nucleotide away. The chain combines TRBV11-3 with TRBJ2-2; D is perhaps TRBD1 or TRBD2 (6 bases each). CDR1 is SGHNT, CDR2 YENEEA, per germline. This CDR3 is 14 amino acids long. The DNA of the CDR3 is TGTGTCAGCAGCCCAGGAGGAGGGGGCGGGGAGCTGTTTTTT. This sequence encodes CVSSPGGGGGELFF.

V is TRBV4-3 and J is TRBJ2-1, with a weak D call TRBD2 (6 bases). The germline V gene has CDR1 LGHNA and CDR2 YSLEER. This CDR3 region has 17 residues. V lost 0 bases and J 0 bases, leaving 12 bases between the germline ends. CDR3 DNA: TGCGCCAGCAGCCAAGATATAGCGGAGAACTCCTACAATGAGCAGTTCTTC. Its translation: CASSQDIAENSYNEQFF.

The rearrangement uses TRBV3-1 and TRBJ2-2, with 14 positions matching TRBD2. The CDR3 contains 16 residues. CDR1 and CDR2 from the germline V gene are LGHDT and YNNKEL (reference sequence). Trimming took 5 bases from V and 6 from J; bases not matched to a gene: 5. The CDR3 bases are TGTGCCAGCAGCGCCCGACTAGCGGGGGGGGCCGGGGAGCTGTTTTTT. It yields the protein CASSARLAGGAGELFF.

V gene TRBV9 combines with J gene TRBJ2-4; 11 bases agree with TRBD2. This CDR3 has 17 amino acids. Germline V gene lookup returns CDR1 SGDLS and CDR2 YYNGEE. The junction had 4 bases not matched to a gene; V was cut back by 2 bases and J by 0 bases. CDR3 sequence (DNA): TGTGCCAGCAGCGTTAGCGGGAGGGCCGGAGCCAAAAACATTCAGTACTTC. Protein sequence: CASSVSGRAGAKNIQYF.

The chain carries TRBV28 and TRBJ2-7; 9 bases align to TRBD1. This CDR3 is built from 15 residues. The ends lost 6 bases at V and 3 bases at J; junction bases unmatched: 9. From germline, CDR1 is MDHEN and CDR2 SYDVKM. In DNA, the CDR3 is TGTGCCAGCAGGTCCGGACAGGGGAGGAACTACGAGCAGTACTTC. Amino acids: CASRSGQGRNYEQYF.

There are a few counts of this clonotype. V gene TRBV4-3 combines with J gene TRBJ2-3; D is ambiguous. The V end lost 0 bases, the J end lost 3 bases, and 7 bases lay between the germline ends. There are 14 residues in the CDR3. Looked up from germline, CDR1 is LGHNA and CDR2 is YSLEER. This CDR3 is CASSQDVVTDTQYF. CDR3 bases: TGCGCCAGCAGCCAAGATGTTGTAACAGATACGCAGTATTTT.

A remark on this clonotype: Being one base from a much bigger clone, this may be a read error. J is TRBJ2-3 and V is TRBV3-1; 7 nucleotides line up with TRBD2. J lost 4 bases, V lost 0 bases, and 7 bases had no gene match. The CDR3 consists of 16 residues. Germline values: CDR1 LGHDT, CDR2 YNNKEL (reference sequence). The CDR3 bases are TGTGCCAGCAGCCAAGATCTGCTAGCGGAAGCAGATACGCAGTATTTT. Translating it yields CASSQDLLAEADTQYF.